This TCR beta chain was obtained from a study of blood T cell repertoires in COVID-19. Study summary: Samples representing acute and convalescent COVID-19 were sourced from the United States, Italy and Spain. PBMCs, B-cell-depleted T cells, or T cells were the source of the cDNA or gDNA that made up the material.

CDR1 and CDR2 from the germline V gene are MGHDK and SYGVNS. The CDR3 has 14 amino acids. V was shortened by 5 bases and J by 0 bases, with 11 bases between the two germline ends. Original analysis: Nucleated cell number was recorded as an estimate derived from reference gene primer amplification. The assay was immunoSEQ multiplex PCR, and TCRdb's table has in-frame clones only and misses some. That table supplies the V and J calls and clone size; D and trimming were determined from the DNA. The data hold 140,000 to 150,000 clones, with approximately 80% observed a single time. This chain links TRBV25-1 with TRBJ2-7, with D tentatively TRBD1 (6 bases). The receptor was isolated from a woman aged 50 to 65 who had recovered from COVID-19. What was sequenced was PBMCs or T cells enriched from blood (not recorded which). This CDR3 is CASSRWDNSYEQYF. The CDR3 coding sequence is TGTGCCAGCAGTCGCTGGGACAACTCCTACGAGCAGTACTTC.